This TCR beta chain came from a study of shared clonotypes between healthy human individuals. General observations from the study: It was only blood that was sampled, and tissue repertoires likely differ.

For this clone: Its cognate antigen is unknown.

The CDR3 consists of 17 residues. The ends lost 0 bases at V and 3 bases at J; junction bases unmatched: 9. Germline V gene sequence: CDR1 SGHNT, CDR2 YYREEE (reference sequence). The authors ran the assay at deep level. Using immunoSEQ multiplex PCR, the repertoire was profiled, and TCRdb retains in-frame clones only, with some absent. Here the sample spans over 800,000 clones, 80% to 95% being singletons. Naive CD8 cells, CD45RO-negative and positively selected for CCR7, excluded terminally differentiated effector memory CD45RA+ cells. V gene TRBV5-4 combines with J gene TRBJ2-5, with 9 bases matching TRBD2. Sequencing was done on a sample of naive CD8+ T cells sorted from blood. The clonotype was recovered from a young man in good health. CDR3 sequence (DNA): TGTGCCAGCAGCTTGGTTGGCGGGAGGGAGGGGGAAGAGACCCAGTACTTC. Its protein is CASSLVGGREGEETQYF.